This T cell receptor beta chain was observed in a study of blood T cells in healthy people across ages. This clonotype came up a few times. V was pared by 0 bases and J by 6 bases, with 16 bases of the junction left unmatched. The CDR3 is made up of 19 amino acids. Germline V gene data show CDR1 as DFQATT and CDR2 as SNEGSKA (reference sequence). Using a J-beta primer mix together with a sample-barcoded 5' primer, a second PCR was run for 7 to 11 cycles. TCRdb called the 5' RACE reads again in MiXCR, with one record for every CDR3 protein. The profile shows about 2 million distinct CDR3 sequences, about 50% of them singletons.

This TCR came from a woman aged 40 to 50 in good health. The chain employs TRBV20-1 and TRBJ2-1, with 11 positions matching TRBD2. The specimen was blood. In DNA, the CDR3 is TGCAGTGCTAGAGATCTCACTCTTACCGGGACTAGCGGAACCAATGAGCAGTTCTTC. Its protein product is CSARDLTLTGTSGTNEQFF.